The entry below describes one T cell receptor (beta chain). What it binds is not known. The study ran its PCR with 60 Vbeta and 13 Jbeta primers. Sequencing used immunoSEQ multiplex PCR; TCRdb keeps in-frame clones, though not all of them. The sample contains fewer than 200,000 clones, 79% of which appear only once. These data belong to a study of cytomegalovirus exposure and HLA in healthy donors. Study results and limitations: Reports credit the classifier with highly specific, highly sensitive diagnosis of cytomegalovirus status. Association of a missense DCLRE1C variant with TCR beta V- and J-gene trimming was reported in a later analysis.

The CDR3 is 16 residues long. The trim removed 2 bases at V and 11 bases at J, leaving 12 bases unmatched. Germline CDR1 and CDR2: MNHEY and SVGAGI. The origin of this receptor is a man aged 35 to 55 in good health and CMV-seronegative. The chain carries TRBV6-5 and TRBJ2-5; 12 bases are shared with TRBD1. The sequencing sample was made of PBMCs. Written as DNA, the CDR3 is TGTGCCAGCAGTTACAGTGGGACAGGGGGCGGAGGAGAGCAGTACTTC. This encodes CASSYSGTGGGGEQYF.